The 21 T cell receptor beta chains presented below share a single source sample, sequenced in a study of T cell repertoires in cytomegalovirus infection. MiXCR, applied by TCRdb to the reads, yields one record per CDR3 protein. The table lists 170,000 or so distinct CDR3 sequences, approximately 15% of them singletons. Sequenced: PBMCs. The receptors stem from a human donor in good health (CMV status not recorded). Some clones in this sample may be carry-over from other donors' samples.

This clonotype was detected many times. CDR3 sequence reads: CASSLGVGPNQPQHF. Here the CDR3 DNA reads TGTGCCAGCAGCTTAGGGGTAGGACCCAATCAGCCCCAGCATTTT. The rearrangement links TRBV7-8 to TRBJ1-5; D remains ambiguous. V was shortened by 1 base and J by 3 bases, with 10 bases between the two germline ends. The CDR3 length is 15 residues. Per germline, CDR1 SGHVS and CDR2 FQNEAQ.

This clonotype was detected many times. J is TRBJ2-3 and V is TRBV7-3; 8 bases are shared with TRBD2. Germline V lookup: CDR1 SGHTA, CDR2 FQGTGA. V was pared by 6 bases and J by 4 bases, with 9 bases of the junction left unmatched. The CDR3 is 15 amino acids. The DNA for the CDR3 is TGTGCCAGCAGTTCCGGGGGGGGTTACGCAGATACGCAGTATTTT. Translating gives CASSSGGGYADTQYF.

This clonotype was detected a few times. The V and J genes are TRBV4-3 and TRBJ2-3, with 10 positions matching TRBD2. Losses at the gene ends were 6 bases for V and 2 bases for J; bases not matched to a gene: 11. This CDR3 spans 17 amino acids. Germline CDR1 LGHNA, CDR2 YSLEER. The CDR3 coding sequence is TGCGCCAGCAGTCACTCTGGACTAGCGGACAACACAGATACGCAGTATTTT. The encoded protein is CASSHSGLADNTDTQYF.

This clonotype showed up just a few times. This chain joins TRBV12-3 or TRBV12-4 and TRBJ1-1, with a tentative D call TRBD1 (6 bases). This CDR3 contains 13 residues. Between the trimmed V and J ends, which lost 3 bases and 7 bases, there was a span of 12 bases. This CDR3 is CASSFTGTYEAFF. The CDR3 DNA reads as TGTGCCAGCAGTTTTACAGGGACTTATGAAGCTTTCTTT.

The V call is TRBV20-1, the J call TRBJ2-7; 7 bases map to TRBD2. Germline-derived CDR1 and CDR2 are DFQATT and SNEGSKA (reference sequence). The V segment lost 6 bases and the J segment 3 bases; nucleotides outside the gene matches: 14. The CDR3 loop spans 15 amino acids. The CDR3 is CSARNLQWTSYEQYF. The CDR3 nucleotides are TGCAGTGCCAGAAATTTACAATGGACTAGCTACGAGCAGTACTTC.

This clonotype was found a few times. At one end the junction does not follow the germline gene, possibly because of a read error. In nucleotides, the CDR3 is TGTGCCAGCAGTTCTCCGGGACGGGGGGATTTC. It translates to CASSSPGRGDF. The chain links TRBV28 to TRBJ2-1; TRBD2 aligns across 7 bases. CDR3 length equals 11 residues. In germline, CDR1 is MDHEN, CDR2 SYDVKM. Filled out from reference TRBV28 and TRBJ2-1, the complete variable domain reads DVKVTQSSRYLVKRTGEKVFLECVQDMDHENMFWYRQDPGLGLRLIYFSYDVKMKEKGDIPEGYSVSREKKERFSLILESASTNQTSMYLCASSSPGRGDFGPGTRLTVL.

The chain employs TRBV13 and TRBJ2-7; 12 bases are shared with TRBD2. Germline CDR1 and CDR2: PRHDT and FYEKMQ (reference sequence). V was clipped by 5 bases and J by 7 bases; unmatched bases: 6. This CDR3 has 14 amino acids. CDR3 protein: CASSPSGGAREQYF. The DNA for the CDR3 is TGTGCCAGCAGCCCTAGCGGGGGGGCCCGGGAGCAGTACTTC.

The rearrangement links TRBV20-1 to TRBJ1-2; D is perhaps TRBD1 (5 bases). Per the germline V gene, CDR1 is DFQATT and CDR2 is SNEGSKA (reference sequence). V lost 0 bases, J lost 4 bases, and 12 bases lay in between. CDR3 size: 14 residues. The CDR3 DNA is TGCAGTGCTAGAGAGGCAGGGACTTTCTATGGCTACACCTTC. Residues: CSAREAGTFYGYTF.

The rearrangement uses TRBV5-6 and TRBJ2-2, with 7 positions matching TRBD1. The CDR3 sequence is 18 residues long. The germline gives CDR1 SGHDT, CDR2 YYEEEE. The V gene end was trimmed by 3 bases and the J gene end by 3 bases; junction bases not matched to a gene: 14. CDR3 protein: CASSSPGQRGSDTGELFF. In nucleotides, the CDR3 is TGTGCCAGCAGCTCGCCGGGACAGCGAGGAAGTGACACCGGGGAGCTGTTTTTT.

This sequence joins TRBV28 and TRBJ1-2, with a possible D match to TRBD1 (5 bases). V lost 3 bases to trimming and J lost 7 bases, with 12 bases between them. Per germline, CDR1 MDHEN and CDR2 SYDVKM. This CDR3 spans 13 amino acids. The chain's CDR3 is CASSFNRGPGYTF. CDR3 in DNA: TGTGCCAGCAGTTTCAACCGGGGACCTGGCTACACCTTC.

This clonotype has more than one count but fewer than ten. The chain links TRBV5-5 to TRBJ2-7, with 10 bases matching TRBD1. The germline V gene has CDR1 SGHKS and CDR2 YYEKEE (reference sequence). V lost 3 bases, J lost 11 bases, and 2 bases stayed unmatched. This CDR3 contains 11 residues. The CDR3 DNA follows: TGTGCCAGCAGCTGGGGGACAGGGGAGTACTTC. It translates to CASSWGTGEYF.

The chain recombines TRBV2 with TRBJ2-7; the D is unclear. Trimming stripped 3 bases from V and 1 base from J, with 7 bases between. Germline values: CDR1 SNHLY, CDR2 FYNNEI. The length of the CDR3 is 13 residues. The CDR3 coding sequence is TGTGCCAGCAGTGAGCTGTTATCCTACGAGCAGTACTTC. This encodes CASSELLSYEQYF.

This clonotype was detected ten times or more. V is TRBV7-9 and J is TRBJ1-1; possible D gene TRBD1, 5 bases. The germline gives CDR1 SEHNR, CDR2 FQNEAQ (reference sequence). This CDR3 is built from 15 residues. V gave up 6 bases and J gave up 3 bases, with 17 bases separating them. The CDR3: CASRAAGTWYTEAFF. DNA of the CDR3: TGTGCCAGCAGAGCGGCCGGGACCTGGTACACTGAAGCTTTCTTT.

This clonotype has ten or more counts. V and J are TRBV7-2 and TRBJ1-5, with D hard to call. Trimming cost V 2 bases and J 0 bases, with 11 bases left between them. CDR3 size: 16 residues. Germline CDR1 is SGHTA and CDR2 is FQGNSA. The CDR3 sequence is CASSLRAGNSNQPQHF. CDR3 DNA sequence: TGTGCCAGCAGCTTAAGGGCCGGGAATAGCAATCAGCCCCAGCATTTT.

The chain is built from TRBV20-1 and TRBJ2-4, with D perhaps assigned TRBD1 or TRBD2 (7 bases each). This CDR3 is built from 14 residues. Per germline, CDR1 DFQATT and CDR2 SNEGSKA (reference sequence). Trimming pared 3 bases from V and 6 bases from J, leaving 15 bases between. CDR3: CSARGDREGNIQYF. DNA for the CDR3: TGCAGTGCTAGGGGCGACAGGGAGGGAAACATTCAGTACTTC.

This clonotype was counted a few times. This chain connects TRBV12-3 or TRBV12-4 to TRBJ2-7, with unresolved D. The CDR3 has 14 amino acids. V was trimmed by 4 bases and J by 2 bases, leaving 12 bases between them. CDR3 residues: CASSWLGKAYEQYF. DNA of the CDR3: TGTGCCAGCAGTTGGTTGGGGAAAGCCTACGAGCAGTACTTC.

In this sample, this clonotype turned up many times. The chain combines TRBV7-8 with TRBJ1-4, with unresolved D. V lost 2 bases and J 0 bases, leaving 16 bases between the germline ends. Looked up from germline, CDR1 is SGHVS and CDR2 is FQNEAQ. CDR3 length: 18 amino acids. The chain's CDR3 is CASSLSGQLKATNEKLFF. CDR3 nucleotide sequence: TGTGCCAGCAGCTTATCGGGCCAACTCAAGGCAACTAATGAAAAACTGTTTTTT. The whole variable domain, filled in from reference TRBV7-8 and TRBJ1-4, reads GAGVSQSPRYKVAKRGQDVALRCDPISGHVSLFWYQQALGQGPEFLTYFQNEAQLDKSGLPSDRFFAERPEGSVSTLKIQRTQQEDSAVYLCASSLSGQLKATNEKLFFGSGTQLSVL.

The chain joins TRBV29-1 to TRBJ2-2, with D possibly TRBD1 on 5 matching bases. The V and J ends lost 3 bases and 2 bases respectively, with 10 bases between them. This CDR3 spans 14 amino acids. The germline V gene has CDR1 SQVTM and CDR2 ANQGSEA. The CDR3 sequence: CSVEGQSNTGELFF. The CDR3 region has the DNA TGCAGCGTTGAGGGGCAGAGTAACACCGGGGAGCTGTTTTTT.

This sequence joins TRBV4-2 and TRBJ2-7; possible D gene TRBD1, 5 bases. The CDR3 has 14 amino acids. CDR1 and CDR2 (germline): LGHNA, YNFKEQ. The V gene lost 4 bases and the J gene lost 4 bases, with 14 bases spanning the gap. The CDR3 DNA reads TGTGCCAGCAGCCCAGCGCGACCAGGGTACGAGCAGTACTTC. Its translation: CASSPARPGYEQYF.

This clonotype was seen only a few times. The chain uses TRBV15 and TRBJ1-5; a possible D gene is TRBD1 (5 bases). The CDR3 is made up of 16 amino acids. Deletions cut 0 bases from V and 7 bases from J, with 16 bases between. Looked up from germline, CDR1 is LNHNV and CDR2 is YYDKDF (reference sequence). The CDR3 spells CATSRDVGGSVQPQHF. CDR3 bases: TGTGCCACCAGCAGAGATGTTGGGGGATCTGTACAGCCCCAGCATTTT.

Comment on this clonotype: This may arise from a read error, as a much more abundant clone is one base away. The V gene is TRBV7-2, the J gene TRBJ2-7, with D possibly TRBD1 on 6 matching bases. Germline CDR1 is SGHTA and CDR2 is FQGNSA. V shed 8 bases and J shed 3 bases, with 11 bases lying between them. The CDR3 is 12 residues long. The CDR3 DNA reads as TGTGCCAGCGGCTGGGGACACTACGAGCAGTACTTC. This codes for CASGWGHYEQYF. The full variable domain, completed using reference TRBV7-2 and TRBJ2-7, is GAGVSQSPSNKVTEKGKDVELRCDPISGHTALYWYRQSLGQGLEFLIYFQGNSAPDKSGLPSDRFSAERTGGSVSTLTIQRTQQEDSAVYLCASGWGHYEQYFGPGTRLTVT.